This TCR beta chain was documented in a study of T cell responses to AZD1222 COVID-19 vaccine (TCRdb year 2021). A note on the overall study: AZD1222 recipients with second doses at about 4 weeks or about 12 weeks were pooled, because spike-specific TCR depth and breadth did not differ between schedules. Trial participants were enrolled by age into subgroups of 18-55, 56-69 and 70-plus years, and roughly 150, 30 and 60 TCR-sequenced participants, respectively, were included in these subgroups. TCR sequencing was performed for over 230 trial participants, of whom 207 were given two doses of AZD1222 and some 25 were given two doses of MenACWY control vaccine. Study-level results and caveats: The 56-69-year group was small, and its depth increase did not reach significance, likely because of low power. Epitopes outside the regions mutated in the B.1.351 and B.1.1.7 variants were reportedly recognized by nearly half of the unique spike-specific TCRs. No day 14 peak-response samples were available, so repertoires were characterized only after the peak T cell response. Only five or six AZD1222 recipients were SARS-CoV-2 seropositive at baseline, limiting conclusions about previously exposed vaccinees. Most participants were white British and females outnumbered males, and the authors suggested that clonal diversity may have been underestimated. A significant rise in spike-specific TCR breadth and depth was observed after two AZD1222 doses relative to day 0 and relative to MenACWY recipients. CD4 TCRs associated with the vaccine covered the entire spike protein, and the dominant responses were in regions 160-218 and 743-854.

The time point tag for this specimen amounts to: baseline before first vaccination. Samples from vaccinated people were obtained from the UK trials COV001 and COV002, which included a single-blind randomized controlled phase 2/3 trial of AZD1222 (ChAdOx1 nCoV-19) in healthy adults. Trial participant PBMC samples were collected at day 0 and day 28 after the second dose for TCRbeta chain sequencing. The CDR3 regions of human TCRbeta chains were analyzed by immunosequencing. The source study handled its data this way. TCRs in the repertoires were compared against a reference library of SARS-CoV-2-specific TCRs that had been generated with the MIRA antigen-specificity platform. Breadth was defined as the fraction of unique TCRs that were SARS-CoV-2-associated. Depth was defined as the fraction of total T cells that were SARS-CoV-2-associated. Using the MIRA data, each spike-specific TCR was mapped to the spike region that the TCR reacts to and placed in a CD4 or CD8 class. Log10-transformed breadth and depth values were compared by one-way ANOVA with Sidak's multiple comparisons tests. Drawn from immuneACCESS, this table holds only the in-frame rearrangements with V and J called that TCRdb kept. Clones are partly lost; checked studies trace under half to an unresolved V gene and leave the rest unexplained. V and J calls and clone size are those listed in that table; D and trimming were worked out from the DNA. Counted in this sample were about 110,000 clones; 70% to 90% of them appeared once. Approximately 3% of the sample is taken by the ten largest.

Via the germline V gene, CDR1 is SGDLS and CDR2 YYNGEE. V and J are trimmed by 0 bases and 3 bases, and the gene matches miss 3 bases of the junction. From cysteine to phenylalanine, the CDR3 is 14 amino acids long. Just the 42-base CDR3 DNA is kept, in frame starting at base 1. In regard to this clone: Its target antigen remains unknown. No base quality values were provided; no much bigger clone lies one nucleotide off.

The sequencing here drew on peripheral blood, taken on day 0 of AZD1222 vaccination. Here the chain combines TRBV9 and TRBJ2-7, and 7 bases in between align with TRBD1. The TCR originated in an adult in good health. The encoded CDR3 is CASSVADRVYEQYF. In nucleotide form, the sequence is TGTGCCAGCAGCGTAGCTGACAGGGTCTACGAGCAGTACTTC.